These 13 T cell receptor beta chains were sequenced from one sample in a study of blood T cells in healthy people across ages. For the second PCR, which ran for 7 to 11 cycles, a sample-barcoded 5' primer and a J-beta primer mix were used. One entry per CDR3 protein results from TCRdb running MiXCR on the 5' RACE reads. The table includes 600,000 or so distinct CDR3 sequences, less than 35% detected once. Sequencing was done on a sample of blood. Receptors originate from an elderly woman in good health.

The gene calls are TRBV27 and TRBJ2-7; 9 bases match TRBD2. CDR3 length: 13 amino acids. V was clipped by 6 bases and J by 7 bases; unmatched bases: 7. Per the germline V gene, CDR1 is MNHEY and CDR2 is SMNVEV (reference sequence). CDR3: CASSSGLAREQYF. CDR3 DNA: TGTGCCAGCAGCTCCGGACTAGCGAGAGAGCAGTACTTC.

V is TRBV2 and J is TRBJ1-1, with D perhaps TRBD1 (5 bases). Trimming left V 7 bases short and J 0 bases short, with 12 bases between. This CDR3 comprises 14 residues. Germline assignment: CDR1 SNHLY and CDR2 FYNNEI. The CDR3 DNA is TGTGCCAGCAAGTTAGGGGCAATGAACACTGAAGCTTTCTTT. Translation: CASKLGAMNTEAFF.

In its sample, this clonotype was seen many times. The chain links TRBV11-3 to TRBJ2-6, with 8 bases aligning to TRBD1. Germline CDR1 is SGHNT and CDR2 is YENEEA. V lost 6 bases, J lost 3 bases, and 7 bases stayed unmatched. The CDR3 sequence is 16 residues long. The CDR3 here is CASSQDRVYGANVLTF. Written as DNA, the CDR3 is TGTGCCAGCAGTCAGGACAGGGTATATGGGGCCAACGTCCTGACTTTC. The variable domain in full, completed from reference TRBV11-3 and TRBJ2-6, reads EAGVVQSPRYKIIEKKQPVAFWCNPISGHNTLYWYLQNLGQGPELLIRYENEEAVDDSQLPKDRFSAERLKGVDSTLKIQPAELGDSAVYLCASSQDRVYGANVLTFGAGSRLTVL.

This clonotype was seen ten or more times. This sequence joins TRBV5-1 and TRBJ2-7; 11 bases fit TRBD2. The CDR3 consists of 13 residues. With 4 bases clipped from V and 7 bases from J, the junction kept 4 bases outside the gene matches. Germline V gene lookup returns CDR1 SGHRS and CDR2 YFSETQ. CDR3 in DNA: TGCGCCAGCAGCCCGGGACTAGCGGAGGAGCAGTACTTC. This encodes CASSPGLAEEQYF.

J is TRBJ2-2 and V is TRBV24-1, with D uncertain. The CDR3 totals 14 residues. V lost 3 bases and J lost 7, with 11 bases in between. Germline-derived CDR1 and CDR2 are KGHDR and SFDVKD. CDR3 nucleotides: TGTGCCACCAGTGATCGGCCAGTCGTCGGGGAGCTGTTTTTT. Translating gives CATSDRPVVGELFF.

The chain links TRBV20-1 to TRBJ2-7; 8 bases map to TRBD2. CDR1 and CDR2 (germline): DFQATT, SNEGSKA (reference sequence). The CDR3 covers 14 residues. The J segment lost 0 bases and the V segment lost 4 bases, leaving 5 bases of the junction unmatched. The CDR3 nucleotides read TGCAGTGCTACAAGCGGGAGAAACTCCTACGAGCAGTACTTC. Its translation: CSATSGRNSYEQYF.

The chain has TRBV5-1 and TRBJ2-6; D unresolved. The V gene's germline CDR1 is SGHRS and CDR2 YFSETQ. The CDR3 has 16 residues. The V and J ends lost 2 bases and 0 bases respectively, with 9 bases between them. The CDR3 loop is CASSFPDLSGANVLTF. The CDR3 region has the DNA TGCGCCAGCAGCTTCCCGGACCTCTCTGGGGCCAACGTCCTGACTTTC.

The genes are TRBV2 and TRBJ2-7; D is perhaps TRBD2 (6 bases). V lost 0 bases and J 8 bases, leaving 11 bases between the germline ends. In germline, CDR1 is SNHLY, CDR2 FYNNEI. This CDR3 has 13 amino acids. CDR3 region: CASSEAGGNKQYF. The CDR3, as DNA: TGTGCCAGCAGTGAAGCCGGCGGGAACAAGCAGTACTTC.

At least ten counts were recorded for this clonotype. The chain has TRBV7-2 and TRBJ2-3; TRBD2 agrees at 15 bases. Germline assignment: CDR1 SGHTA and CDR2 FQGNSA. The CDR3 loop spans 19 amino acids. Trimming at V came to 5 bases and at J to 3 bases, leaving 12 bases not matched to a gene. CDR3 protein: CASSHGLGLAGGRTDTQYF. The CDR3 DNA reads TGTGCCAGCAGCCATGGGCTGGGACTAGCGGGGGGTCGAACAGATACGCAGTATTTT.

CDR3 loop: CASSFRQGNNQPQHF. The DNA of the CDR3 is TGTGCCAGCAGTTTTCGACAGGGCAACAATCAGCCCCAGCATTTT. V gene TRBV7-2 combines with J gene TRBJ1-5, with 7 positions matching TRBD1. CDR1 and CDR2 from the germline V gene are SGHTA and FQGNSA. Trimming at V came to 6 bases and at J to 3 bases, leaving 8 bases not matched to a gene. CDR3 size: 15 residues.

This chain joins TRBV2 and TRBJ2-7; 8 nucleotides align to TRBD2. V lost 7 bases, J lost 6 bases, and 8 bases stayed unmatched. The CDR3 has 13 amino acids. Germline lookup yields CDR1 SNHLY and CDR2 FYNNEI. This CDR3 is CASKTGGLGEQYF. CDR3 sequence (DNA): TGTGCCAGCAAAACGGGGGGGCTGGGCGAGCAGTACTTC.

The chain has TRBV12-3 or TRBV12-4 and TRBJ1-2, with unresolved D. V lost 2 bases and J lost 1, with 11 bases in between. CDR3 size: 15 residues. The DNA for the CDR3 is TGTGCCAGCAGTTTAACCCCCGTAATTAACTATGGCTACACCTTC. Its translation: CASSLTPVINYGYTF.

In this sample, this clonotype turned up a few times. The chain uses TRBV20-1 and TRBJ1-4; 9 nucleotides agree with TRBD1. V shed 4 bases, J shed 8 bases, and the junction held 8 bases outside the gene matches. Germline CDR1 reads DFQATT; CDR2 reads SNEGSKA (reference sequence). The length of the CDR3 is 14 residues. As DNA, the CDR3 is TGCAGTGCTAATGGAGGGACAGGGAAAGAAAAACTGTTTTTT. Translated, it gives CSANGGTGKEKLFF.